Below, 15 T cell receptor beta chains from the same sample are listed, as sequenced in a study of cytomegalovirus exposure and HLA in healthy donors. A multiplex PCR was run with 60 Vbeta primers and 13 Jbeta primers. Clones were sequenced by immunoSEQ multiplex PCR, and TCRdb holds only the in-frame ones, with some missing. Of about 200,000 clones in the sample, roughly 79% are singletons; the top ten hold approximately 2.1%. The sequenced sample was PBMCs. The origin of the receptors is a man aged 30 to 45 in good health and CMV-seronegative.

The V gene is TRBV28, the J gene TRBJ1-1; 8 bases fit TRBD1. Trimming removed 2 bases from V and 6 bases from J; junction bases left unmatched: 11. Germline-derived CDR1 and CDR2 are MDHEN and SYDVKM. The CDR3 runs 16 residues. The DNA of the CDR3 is TGTGCCAGCAGTTTAATCCAGGGGGCGGGTTTCGCTGAAGCTTTCTTT. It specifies CASSLIQGAGFAEAFF.

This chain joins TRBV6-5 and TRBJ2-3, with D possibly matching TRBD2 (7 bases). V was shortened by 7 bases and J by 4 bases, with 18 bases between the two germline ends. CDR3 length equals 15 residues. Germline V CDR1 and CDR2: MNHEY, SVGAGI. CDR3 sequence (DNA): TGTGCCAGCACTCTCGGAGTAGGGGGGGCAGATACGCAGTATTTT. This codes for CASTLGVGGADTQYF.

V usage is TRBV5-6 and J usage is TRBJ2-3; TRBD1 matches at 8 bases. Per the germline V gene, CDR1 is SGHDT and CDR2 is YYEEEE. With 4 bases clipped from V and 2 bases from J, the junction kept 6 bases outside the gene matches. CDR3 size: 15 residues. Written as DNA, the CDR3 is TGTGCCAGCAGCCGGCTGGACAGGGACACAGATACGCAGTATTTT. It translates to CASSRLDRDTDTQYF.

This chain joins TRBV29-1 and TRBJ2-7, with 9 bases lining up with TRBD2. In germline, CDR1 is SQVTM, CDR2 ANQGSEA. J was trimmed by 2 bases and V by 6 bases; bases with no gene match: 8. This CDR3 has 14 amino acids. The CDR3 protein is CSVLGASGTYEQYF. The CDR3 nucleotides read TGCAGCGTGTTAGGGGCTAGCGGGACCTACGAGCAGTACTTC.

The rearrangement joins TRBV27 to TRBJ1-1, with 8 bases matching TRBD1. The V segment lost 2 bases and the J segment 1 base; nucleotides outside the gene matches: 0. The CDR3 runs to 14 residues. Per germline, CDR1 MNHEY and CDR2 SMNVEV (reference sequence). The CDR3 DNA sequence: TGTGCCAGCAGTTTAGGACAGGGGAACACTGAAGCTTTCTTT. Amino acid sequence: CASSLGQGNTEAFF.

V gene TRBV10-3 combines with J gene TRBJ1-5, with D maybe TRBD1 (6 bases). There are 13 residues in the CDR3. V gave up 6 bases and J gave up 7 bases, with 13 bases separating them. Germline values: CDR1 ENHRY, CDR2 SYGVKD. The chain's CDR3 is CAIRLDRSQPQHF. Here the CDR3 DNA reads TGTGCCATCAGACTCGACAGGAGCCAGCCCCAGCATTTT.

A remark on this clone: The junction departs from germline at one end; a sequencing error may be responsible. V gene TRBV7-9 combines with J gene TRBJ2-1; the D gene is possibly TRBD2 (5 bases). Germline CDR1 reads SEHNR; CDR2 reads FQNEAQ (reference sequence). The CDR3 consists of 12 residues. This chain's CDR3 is CSSSLTGNEQFF. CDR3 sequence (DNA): TGTTCCAGCAGCTTAACGGGGAATGAGCAGTTCTTC.

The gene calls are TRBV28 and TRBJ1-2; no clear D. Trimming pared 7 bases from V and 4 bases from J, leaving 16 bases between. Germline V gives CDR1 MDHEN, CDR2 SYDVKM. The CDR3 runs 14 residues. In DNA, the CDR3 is TGTGCCAGCACCCCCCCTTGGTTACTCTATGGCTACACCTTC. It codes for CASTPPWLLYGYTF.

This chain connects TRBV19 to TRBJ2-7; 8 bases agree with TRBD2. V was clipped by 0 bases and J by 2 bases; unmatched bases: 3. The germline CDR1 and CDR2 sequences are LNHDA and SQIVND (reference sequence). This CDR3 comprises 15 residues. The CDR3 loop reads CASSIEAGATYEQYF. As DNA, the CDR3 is TGTGCCAGTAGTATAGAAGCGGGAGCGACCTACGAGCAGTACTTC.

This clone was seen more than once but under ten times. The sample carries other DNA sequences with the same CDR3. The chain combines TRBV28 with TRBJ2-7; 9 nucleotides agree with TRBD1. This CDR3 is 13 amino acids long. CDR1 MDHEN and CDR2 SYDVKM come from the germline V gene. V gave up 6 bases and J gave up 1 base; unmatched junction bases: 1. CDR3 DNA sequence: TGTGCCAGCAGGGGACAGGGATCCTACGAGCAGTACTTC. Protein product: CASRGQGSYEQYF. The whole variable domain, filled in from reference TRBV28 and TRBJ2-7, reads DVKVTQSSRYLVKRTGEKVFLECVQDMDHENMFWYRQDPGLGLRLIYFSYDVKMKEKGDIPEGYSVSREKKERFSLILESASTNQTSMYLCASRGQGSYEQYFGPGTRLTVT.

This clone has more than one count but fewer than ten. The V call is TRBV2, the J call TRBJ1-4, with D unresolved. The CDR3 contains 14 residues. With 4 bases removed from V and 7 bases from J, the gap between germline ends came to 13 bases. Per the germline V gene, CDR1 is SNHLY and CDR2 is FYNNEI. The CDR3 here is CASSVKRLGEKLFF. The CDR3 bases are TGTGCCAGCAGTGTGAAGAGGCTTGGTGAAAAACTGTTTTTT.

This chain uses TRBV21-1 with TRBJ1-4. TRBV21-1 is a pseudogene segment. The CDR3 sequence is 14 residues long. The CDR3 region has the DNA TGTGCCAGCAGTACAGGAGGGAGCCATGAAAAACTGTTTTTT. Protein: CASSTGGSHEKLFF.

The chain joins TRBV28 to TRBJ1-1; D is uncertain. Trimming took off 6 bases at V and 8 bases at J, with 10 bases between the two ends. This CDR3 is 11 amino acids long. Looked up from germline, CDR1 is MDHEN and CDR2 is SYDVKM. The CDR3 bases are TGTGCCAGCAGGGGCCGACCCGAAGCTTTCTTT. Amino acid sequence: CASRGRPEAFF.

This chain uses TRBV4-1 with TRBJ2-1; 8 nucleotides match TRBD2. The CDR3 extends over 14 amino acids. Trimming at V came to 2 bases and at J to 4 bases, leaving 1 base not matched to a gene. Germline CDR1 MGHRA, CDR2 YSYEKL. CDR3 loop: CASSQSGGYNEQFF. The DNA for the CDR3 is TGCGCCAGCAGCCAAAGCGGGGGTTACAATGAGCAGTTCTTC.

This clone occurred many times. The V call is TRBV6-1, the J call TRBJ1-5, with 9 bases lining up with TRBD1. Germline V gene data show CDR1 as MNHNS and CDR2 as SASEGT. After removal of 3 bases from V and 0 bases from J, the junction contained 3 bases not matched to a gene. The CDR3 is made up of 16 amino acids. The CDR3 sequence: CASSERDRDSNQPQHF. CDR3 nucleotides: TGTGCCAGCAGTGAGAGGGACAGGGATAGCAATCAGCCCCAGCATTTT.